This TCR beta chain was sequenced for a study of control samples from healthy donors and cancer patients. Only in-frame clones appear in the TCRdb table, and some are missing; sequencing was by immunoSEQ multiplex PCR. The repertoire holds 85,000 to 110,000 clones, with 85% to 90% as singletons. Per germline, CDR1 MNHEY and CDR2 SVGAGI. The CDR3 consists of 15 residues. Trimming took 0 bases from V and 3 from J; bases not matched to a gene: 1. Sequenced input: PBMCs. This clonotype originated in a man aged 55 to 70 with lung cancer. V usage is TRBV6-5 and J usage is TRBJ2-1, with TRBD2 matching 8 bases. The CDR3 DNA follows: TGTGCCAGCAGTTACTCGAGCGGGGGCTACAATGAGCAGTTCTTC. It translates to CASSYSSGGYNEQFF.